Presented here are 8 T cell receptor beta chains from one specimen sequenced in a study of cytomegalovirus exposure and HLA in healthy donors. The data were produced by immunoSEQ multiplex PCR, yet TCRdb's version contains in-frame clones alone and is incomplete. The repertoire holds more than 110,000 clones, with about 86% as singletons. Material for sequencing was PBMCs. The receptors derive from a young woman in good health and CMV-seropositive.

CDR3 bases: TGCGCCAGCAGCTTGGGGTTCGCGGACTACAGCTATGGCTACACCTTC. This encodes CASSLGFADYSYGYTF. The chain joins TRBV5-1 to TRBJ1-2; D gene uncertain. V lost 0 bases to trimming and J lost 4 bases, with 16 bases between them. CDR3 length: 16 residues. Germline-derived CDR1 and CDR2 are SGHRS and YFSETQ.

The chain combines TRBV20-1 with TRBJ1-1; D gene unclear. The CDR3 is 11 amino acids. V dropped 6 bases and J dropped 11 bases, with 16 bases sitting between them. CDR1 is DFQATT, CDR2 SNEGSKA, per germline (reference sequence). CDR3 nucleotide sequence: TGCAGTGCCTCCCCAGTAGTCGGGGCTTTCTTT. Translating it yields CSASPVVGAFF.

This chain connects TRBV13 to TRBJ2-5, with TRBD2 matching over 7 bases. The CDR3 is 17 residues long. With 5 bases clipped from V and 3 bases from J, the junction kept 15 bases outside the gene matches. Germline assignment: CDR1 PRHDT and CDR2 FYEKMQ (reference sequence). The CDR3: CASSPPPPGRVEETQYF. CDR3 coding DNA: TGTGCCAGCAGCCCTCCCCCCCCGGGGAGGGTCGAAGAGACCCAGTACTTC.

The chain combines TRBV28 with TRBJ1-3; 11 bases agree with TRBD1. Germline-derived CDR1 and CDR2 are MDHEN and SYDVKM. The CDR3 spans 14 residues. Trimming removed 10 bases from V and 2 bases from J; junction bases left unmatched: 4. The CDR3 protein is CAIQGQGAGNTIYF. CDR3 in DNA: TGTGCCATCCAGGGACAGGGGGCTGGAAACACCATATATTTT. The whole variable domain, remainder taken from reference TRBV28 and TRBJ1-3, is DVKVTQSSRYLVKRTGEKVFLECVQDMDHENMFWYRQDPGLGLRLIYFSYDVKMKEKGDIPEGYSVSREKKERFSLILESASTNQTSMYLCAIQGQGAGNTIYFGEGSWLTVV.

The chain recombines TRBV29-1 with TRBJ1-1; 8 bases fit TRBD1. The CDR3 has 13 residues. Germline V gives CDR1 SQVTM, CDR2 ANQGSEA. V gave up 5 bases and J gave up 1 base; unmatched junction bases: 3. In nucleotides, the CDR3 is TGCAGCGTTAAGGACAGGGCGAACACTGAAGCTTTCTTT. Translation: CSVKDRANTEAFF.

The chain is built from TRBV5-1 and TRBJ2-3; 8 bases map to TRBD1. Germline V lookup: CDR1 SGHRS, CDR2 YFSETQ. This CDR3 has 14 residues. V trimming: 7 bases; J trimming: 0 bases; junction bases outside the gene matches: 4. This CDR3 reads CASSDRASTDTQYF. CDR3 nucleotide sequence: TGCGCCAGCTCGGACAGGGCTAGCACAGATACGCAGTATTTT.

This clone was recorded only once. The chain couples TRBV29-1 to TRBJ2-7; TRBD1 agrees at 8 bases. The CDR3 covers 11 residues. Trimming removed 6 bases from V and 5 bases from J; junction bases left unmatched: 3. Germline values: CDR1 SQVTM, CDR2 ANQGSEA. The CDR3 loop is CSVMTGDEQYF. DNA of the CDR3: TGCAGCGTCATGACAGGGGACGAGCAGTACTTC.

This chain connects TRBV28 to TRBJ2-3, with D possibly TRBD1 on 6 matching bases. Germline loops: CDR1 MDHEN, CDR2 SYDVKM. The length of the CDR3 is 15 residues. Trimming cost V 8 bases and J 6 bases, with 21 bases left between them. The chain's CDR3 is CASDGLGAERDTQYF. Here the CDR3 DNA reads TGTGCCAGCGATGGGCTGGGGGCTGAACGGGATACGCAGTATTTT.